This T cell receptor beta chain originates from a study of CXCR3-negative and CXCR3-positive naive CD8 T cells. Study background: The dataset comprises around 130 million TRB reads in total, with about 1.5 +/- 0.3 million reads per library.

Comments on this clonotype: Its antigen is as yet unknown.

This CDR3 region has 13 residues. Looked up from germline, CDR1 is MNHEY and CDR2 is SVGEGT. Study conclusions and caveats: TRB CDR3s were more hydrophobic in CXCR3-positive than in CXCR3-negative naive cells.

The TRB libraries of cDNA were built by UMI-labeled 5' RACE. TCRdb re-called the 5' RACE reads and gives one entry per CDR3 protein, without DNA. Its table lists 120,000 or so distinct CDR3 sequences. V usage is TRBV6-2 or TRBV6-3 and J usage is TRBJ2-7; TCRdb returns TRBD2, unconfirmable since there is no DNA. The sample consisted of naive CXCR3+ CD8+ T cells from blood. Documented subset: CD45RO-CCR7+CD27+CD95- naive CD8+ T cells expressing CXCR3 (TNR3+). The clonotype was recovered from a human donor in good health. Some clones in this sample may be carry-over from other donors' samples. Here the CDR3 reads CASSYSGSYEQYF.